This T cell receptor beta chain stems from a study of T cell changes during pregnancy in multiple sclerosis (dated by TCRdb to the late 2010s). For the study in its entirety: The study looked at changes in the T cell repertoire across pregnancy in women with multiple sclerosis.

The method behind the library was the immunoSEQ multiplex PCR assay. TCRdb re-hosts the immuneACCESS table, in-frame sequences only. Its copies lack some clones; in the studies checked, an unresolved V gene accounts for under half of them, and the cause for the rest is not known. The sample records nearly 110,000 clones, about 90% of which are singletons. The ten largest make up about 1.6% of the sample. The cysteine opens and the phenylalanine closes a CDR3 of 14 amino acids. The read is trimmed to its CDR3 DNA, 42 bases read in frame from base 1. CDR1 and CDR2 were assigned from the germline V gene as KGHSH and LQKENI. The trim is 2 bases for V and 2 bases for J, with a gap of 10 bases between the germline ends. Note on this clone: The clone's antigen remains unknown. Per-base qualities were not stored, and no clone one base away is much larger.

This receptor chain uses TRBV18 and TRBJ2-7; the D gene is perhaps TRBD2, on 6 matching bases. The clonotype comes from a female donor with multiple sclerosis, enrolled in a pregnancy study. Sample: peripheral blood, taken before pregnancy. In nucleotides, the sequence is TGTGCCAGCTCACCAACTAGCAGAACCTACGAGCAGTACTTC. Protein translation: CASSPTSRTYEQYF.